The TCR beta chain described here comes from a study of Ad26.COV2.S vaccination and SARS-CoV-2 variants. Turning to the study itself: Ad26.COV2.S arm of COV1001 included the donor. In the study, Ad26.COV2.S was injected intramuscularly once, or twice 56 days apart.

Trimming shortened V by 6 bases and J by 1 base, and 15 bases separated the two germline ends. The germline gives CDR1 SQVTM, CDR2 ANQGSEA. The CDR3 spans 15 residues. Some clones are missing from TCRdb's copy, which holds only in-frame ones; the method was immunoSEQ multiplex PCR. The sample carries about 400,000 clones, approximately 90% recorded once. Specified treatment: 15 to 20 received Ad26.COV2.S at low or high dose, single or two shots; about 5 received placebo; per-sample allocation not given. Sampling took place 63 days after the first vaccine or placebo injection. The input for sequencing was peripheral blood, taken in a trial of Ad26.COV2.S vaccine versus placebo. The receptor was derived from a person aged 18-60 years who received the Ad26.COV2.S COVID-19 vaccine or a placebo. V is TRBV29-1 and J is TRBJ2-2; TRBD1 is a possible D gene (6 bases). This chain's CDR3 is CSVSKLDRNTGELFF. CDR3 bases: TGCAGCGTCTCTAAGCTGGACAGGAACACCGGGGAGCTGTTTTTT.